These 28 T cell receptor beta chains were all obtained from the same sample, sequenced in a study of beta chain features in type 1 diabetes. The sequenced template was cDNA made from the entire isolated RNA. Assay: immunoSEQ multiplex PCR; the TCRdb copy retains only in-frame clones and omits some. The data hold about 300,000 clones, with about 7.8% observed a single time. Material for sequencing was central memory CD4+ T cells from blood. These TCRs come from a woman under 30 in good health.

V usage is TRBV7-2 and J usage is TRBJ2-1; 9 bases are shared with TRBD1. V gave up 9 bases and J gave up 8 bases; unmatched junction bases: 5. The CDR3 spans 12 residues. Germline lookup yields CDR1 SGHTA and CDR2 FQGNSA. The CDR3 DNA is TGTGCCAGTAGGGACAGGGCCCATGAGCAGTTCTTC. Translation: CASRDRAHEQFF.

The V gene is TRBV5-6, the J gene TRBJ2-1; 8 bases agree with TRBD1. The V segment lost 2 bases and the J segment 8 bases; nucleotides outside the gene matches: 18. The CDR3 covers 18 residues. Germline V gene lookup returns CDR1 SGHDT and CDR2 YYEEEE. Here the CDR3 reads CASSFRPLGRGRFDEQFF. Written as DNA, the CDR3 is TGTGCCAGCAGCTTTCGTCCGTTGGGCAGGGGGCGTTTCGATGAGCAGTTCTTC.

This clone appeared a few times. This sequence joins TRBV5-8 and TRBJ2-1; TRBD1 matches 8 bases. Germline lookup yields CDR1 SGHTS and CDR2 YDEGEE. Trimming cost V 4 bases and J 4 bases; bases outside gene matches: 7. This CDR3 region has 15 residues. The CDR3: CASSNRDRKYNEQFF. The CDR3 DNA sequence: TGTGCCAGCAGCAATAGGGACAGGAAGTACAATGAGCAGTTCTTC. Complete variable domain (other parts from reference TRBV5-8 and TRBJ2-1): EAGVTQSPTHLIKTRGQQATLRCSPISGHTSVYWYQQALGLGLQFLLWYDEGEERNRGNFPPRFSGRQFPNYSSELNVNALELEDSALYLCASSNRDRKYNEQFFGPGTRLTVL.

The genes are TRBV27 and TRBJ2-7; 9 nucleotides match TRBD2. The CDR3 consists of 17 residues. The trim removed 6 bases at V and 0 bases at J, leaving 12 bases unmatched. CDR1 and CDR2 (germline): MNHEY, SMNVEV (reference sequence). CDR3 in DNA: TGTGCCAGCAGGCCATGGCGGGGGGGCTTTATCTCCTACGAGCAGTACTTC. This codes for CASRPWRGGFISYEQYF.

The DNA of the CDR3 is TGTGCCACCAAGGAGGGGGCGAACACAGATACGCAGTATTTT. Translated, it gives CATKEGANTDTQYF. The chain employs TRBV15 and TRBJ2-3; tentatively, D is TRBD1 (7 bases). Germline V gene lookup returns CDR1 LNHNV and CDR2 YYDKDF (reference sequence). The CDR3 runs 14 residues. V was clipped by 7 bases and J by 2 bases, with 13 bases between them.

The table lists this clone with a few counts. The chain couples TRBV6-6 to TRBJ2-7, with TRBD2 as a possible D gene (5 bases). Trimming stripped 2 bases from V and 8 bases from J, with 13 bases between. CDR1 and CDR2 from the germline V gene are MNHNY and SVGAGI (reference sequence). CDR3 length: 13 residues. The CDR3 here is CASSYEAGGKQYV. The CDR3 region has the DNA TGTGCCAGCAGTTACGAGGCGGGTGGTAAGCAGTACGTC.

This clone was seen only a few times. This sequence joins TRBV4-3 and TRBJ2-7; 10 bases are shared with TRBD2. This CDR3 has 14 residues. Germline-derived CDR1 and CDR2 are LGHNA and YSLEER. Germline trimming cut 6 bases from V and 2 bases from J; bases unmatched to any gene: 4. In DNA form, the CDR3 reads TGCGCCAGCAGTCCCAGCGGGAGGGCCTACGAGCAGTACTTC. It yields the protein CASSPSGRAYEQYF.

This clone was recorded a few times. The gene calls are TRBV12-5 and TRBJ2-1, with 12 bases matching TRBD1. CDR1 and CDR2 (germline): LGHNT, FRNRAP. V lost 1 base to trimming and J lost 12 bases; unmatched junction nucleotides: 7. This CDR3 spans 15 amino acids. The CDR3 spells CASGLAGTGGIGQFF. Written as DNA, the CDR3 is TGTGCTAGTGGTTTGGCCGGGACAGGGGGCATCGGGCAGTTCTTC. The full variable domain, rest sourced from reference TRBV12-5 and TRBJ2-1, is DARVTQTPRHKVTEMGQEVTMRCQPILGHNTVFWYRQTMMQGLELLAYFRNRAPLDDSGMPKDRFSAEMPDATLATLKIQPSEPRDSAVYFCASGLAGTGGIGQFFGPGTRLTVL.

Ten or more counts support this clone. V usage is TRBV14 and J usage is TRBJ2-7; TRBD1 or TRBD2 may be the D gene (5 bases each). The CDR3 consists of 16 residues. With 2 bases removed from V and 2 bases from J, the gap between germline ends came to 16 bases. Germline V lookup: CDR1 SGHDN, CDR2 FVKESK. CDR3 region: CASSQLSGRVTYEQYF. CDR3 nucleotides: TGTGCCAGCAGCCAACTTTCAGGGAGAGTCACCTACGAGCAGTACTTC.

This clone was detected a few times. The chain combines TRBV7-2 with TRBJ1-2; TRBD1 might be the D (5 bases). The V gene lost 5 bases and the J gene lost 8 bases, with 15 bases spanning the gap. Looked up from germline, CDR1 is SGHTA and CDR2 is FQGNSA. The CDR3 loop spans 13 amino acids. CDR3 DNA: TGTGCCAGCAGCGTTATCAGGGAGGGCGGCTACACCTTC. Translation: CASSVIREGGYTF. The whole variable domain, remainder taken from reference TRBV7-2 and TRBJ1-2, is GAGVSQSPSNKVTEKGKDVELRCDPISGHTALYWYRQSLGQGLEFLIYFQGNSAPDKSGLPSDRFSAERTGGSVSTLTIQRTQQEDSAVYLCASSVIREGGYTFGSGTRLTVV.

The rearrangement uses TRBV5-6 and TRBJ2-2; weak D call: TRBD1 (5 bases). The V end was cut by 6 bases, the J end by 5 bases, with 17 bases between. The CDR3 has 15 amino acids. Germline CDR1 and CDR2: SGHDT and YYEEEE. The CDR3 DNA reads as TGTGCCAGCAACCCAGGGCTAGGGGAAACCGGGGAGCTGTTTTTT. As protein: CASNPGLGETGELFF.

This clone showed up just a few times. The chain links TRBV11-2 to TRBJ2-3, with D perhaps TRBD2 (6 bases). Germline-derived CDR1 and CDR2 are SGHAT and FQNNGV. Trimming pared 2 bases from V and 3 bases from J, leaving 12 bases between. CDR3 size: 15 residues. The CDR3 nucleotides are TGTGCCAGCAGCTTAAGGTGGGCGGGAACAGATACGCAGTATTTT. This encodes CASSLRWAGTDTQYF.

The table lists this clone with a few counts. The chain joins TRBV19 to TRBJ2-2; the D is unclear. Trimming stripped 4 bases from V and 6 bases from J, with 9 bases between. Germline V gives CDR1 LNHDA, CDR2 SQIVND (reference sequence). The CDR3 has 13 residues. CDR3 coding DNA: TGTGCCAGTAGTAAGGGAAACGCCGGGGAGCTGTTTTTT. As protein: CASSKGNAGELFF.

This clone was observed a handful of times. The chain employs TRBV19 and TRBJ1-1; D is perhaps TRBD1 (6 bases). V lost 7 bases, J lost 5 bases, and 17 bases lay in between. Germline CDR1 LNHDA, CDR2 SQIVND (reference sequence). The CDR3 runs 14 residues. CDR3 in amino acids: CASTKGDKRTEAFF. The CDR3 bases are TGTGCCAGTACCAAGGGGGATAAACGGACTGAAGCTTTCTTT.

This clone was detected only a few times. The rearrangement uses TRBV6-6 and TRBJ2-5, with D perhaps matching TRBD1 (6 bases). The CDR3 totals 14 residues. V was pared by 6 bases and J by 3 bases, with 14 bases between. Germline CDR1 MNHNY, CDR2 SVGAGI (reference sequence). The CDR3 is CASSHRRGKETQYF. The CDR3 bases are TGTGCCAGCAGCCACAGAAGGGGGAAAGAGACCCAGTACTTC.

The chain couples TRBV27 to TRBJ2-7, with TRBD2 matching over 9 bases. The germline CDR1 and CDR2 sequences are MNHEY and SMNVEV (reference sequence). There are 14 residues in the CDR3. Trimming took 6 bases from V and 3 from J; bases not matched to a gene: 6. CDR3 amino acids: CASRVSGSNYEQYF. The CDR3 nucleotides are TGTGCCAGCAGGGTTAGCGGGAGCAACTACGAGCAGTACTTC.

This clone turned up a few times. This chain uses TRBV11-3 with TRBJ2-7; no firm D call. Germline CDR1 is SGHNT and CDR2 is YENEEA. The CDR3 contains 12 residues. Trimming cost V 0 bases and J 7 bases, with 7 bases left between them. The CDR3 protein is CASSLDWLEQYF. The CDR3 DNA follows: TGTGCCAGCAGCTTAGATTGGCTGGAGCAGTACTTC.

The chain uses TRBV2 and TRBJ2-1; 9 positions match TRBD2. The CDR3 sequence is 14 residues long. Unmatched junction bases numbered 8, after V lost 10 bases and J lost 4 bases. Germline CDR1 and CDR2: SNHLY and FYNNEI. CDR3 bases: TGTGCCACCAAGCGGGGGGTTTCTTACAATGAGCAGTTCTTC. This encodes CATKRGVSYNEQFF.

This clone came up once. At one boundary the junction diverges from the germline segment, which might be a read error. The chain has TRBV7-7 and TRBJ2-5; 11 bases agree with TRBD2. The CDR3 has 15 residues. The germline CDR1 and CDR2 sequences are SSHAT and FNYEAQ (reference sequence). The CDR3 DNA reads TGTGCTAGCAGCTTGGGACTAGCGGCCGGGGAGACCCAGTACTTC. As protein: CASSLGLAAGETQYF.

This clone appeared a few times. The chain links TRBV9 to TRBJ1-2; D not resolved. Trimming removed 6 bases at V and 6 bases at J, with 12 bases between. The CDR3 has 12 residues. CDR1 is SGDLS, CDR2 YYNGEE, per germline. As DNA, the CDR3 is TGTGCCAGCAACGGAGAGTGGAATGGCTACACCTTC. This translates into CASNGEWNGYTF.

This chain joins TRBV30 and TRBJ2-1, with 7 bases fitting TRBD1. Trimming removed 4 bases from V and 4 bases from J; junction bases left unmatched: 10. CDR3 length: 15 amino acids. CDR1 GTSNPN and CDR2 SVGIG come from the germline V gene (reference sequence). The CDR3 reads CAWNPRDRSYNEQFF. Written as DNA, the CDR3 is TGTGCCTGGAACCCCCGGGACAGAAGTTACAATGAGCAGTTCTTC. Looking up the rest from reference TRBV30 and TRBJ2-1 gives the full variable domain: SQTIHQWPATLVQPVGSPLSLECTVEGTSNPNLYWYRQAAGRGLQLLFYSVGIGQISSEVPQNLSASRPQDRQFILSSKKLLLSDSGFYLCAWNPRDRSYNEQFFGPGTRLTVL.

The chain has TRBV18 and TRBJ2-1; a weak D match, TRBD1 (6 bases). The germline CDR1 and CDR2 sequences are KGHSH and LQKENI. The CDR3 is made up of 13 amino acids. V gave up 4 bases and J gave up 8 bases, with 12 bases separating them. The CDR3 loop is CASSRAGDHEQFF. CDR3 in DNA: TGTGCCAGCTCACGGGCAGGGGACCATGAGCAGTTCTTC.

The chain has TRBV7-9 and TRBJ1-2; perhaps TRBD1 as D (5 bases). Trimming removed 4 bases from V and 4 bases from J, with 10 bases in between. Looked up from germline, CDR1 is SEHNR and CDR2 is FQNEAQ (reference sequence). The CDR3 runs to 13 residues. CDR3 DNA sequence: TGTGCCAGCAGCTCATCGACAGTCTATGGCTACACCTTC. Translation: CASSSSTVYGYTF.

This clone was observed a handful of times. The genes are TRBV5-4 and TRBJ2-1; D might be TRBD1 or TRBD2, each matching 5 bases. This CDR3 spans 17 amino acids. Trimming shortened V by 0 bases and J by 2 bases, and 15 bases separated the two germline ends. The germline CDR1 and CDR2 sequences are SGHNT and YYREEE (reference sequence). CDR3 DNA: TGTGCCAGCAGCTTGGCCGGGGCCCGCGGCACCTACAATGAGCAGTTCTTC. Its translation: CASSLAGARGTYNEQFF.

The chain carries TRBV4-2 and TRBJ1-2, with D perhaps TRBD1 (5 bases). CDR1 and CDR2 (germline): LGHNA, YNFKEQ. V shed 0 bases and J shed 5 bases, with 13 bases lying between them. CDR3 size: 15 residues. The CDR3 spells CASSQDLQGKYGYTF. Written as DNA, the CDR3 is TGTGCCAGCAGCCAAGACTTGCAGGGCAAGTATGGCTACACCTTC.

The genes are TRBV28 and TRBJ2-7, with TRBD2 matching over 12 bases. V dropped 8 bases and J dropped 0; count of bases not matched to a gene: 14. Germline values: CDR1 MDHEN, CDR2 SYDVKM. CDR3 length: 18 amino acids. The chain's CDR3 is CASYPRLAGGHSSYEQYV. In DNA form, the CDR3 reads TGTGCCAGCTACCCTCGGCTAGCGGGGGGGCATAGCTCCTACGAGCAGTACGTC.

V and J are TRBV18 and TRBJ1-2; no reliable D call. V was clipped by 0 bases and J by 7 bases, with 15 bases between them. The CDR3 loop spans 15 amino acids. Germline V gives CDR1 KGHSH, CDR2 LQKENI. The CDR3 loop is CASSPPSIRLFGYTF. The CDR3, as DNA: TGTGCCAGCTCACCACCAAGCATTCGGCTATTTGGCTACACCTTC.

This clone was seen more than once but under ten times. A clone one base away is much larger, so this may be a read error. The rearrangement joins TRBV9 to TRBJ2-5; D remains unclear. This CDR3 region has 11 residues. Trimming took 4 bases from V and 7 from J, leaving 8 bases between them. CDR1 and CDR2 from the germline V gene are SGDLS and YYNGEE. CDR3 loop: CASSLLGTQYF. The CDR3 coding sequence is TGTGCCAGCAGCTTATTGGGGACCCAGTACTTC.